A selection of T cell receptor beta chains follows, all from one sample in a study of breast tumors, draining lymph nodes, adjacent tissues. TCRdb analysed the multiplex PCR reads with MiXCR anew, one entry per CDR3 protein. Counted here are roughly 120,000 distinct CDR3 sequences, 20% occurring once; the ten biggest clones make up more than 3%. Sequencing input: axillary lymph node tissue. These TCRs come from a female donor with breast cancer. Some clones in this sample may be carry-over from other donors' samples. CDR3s include the opening cysteine and the closing phenylalanine or tryptophan. D genes are given only for firm matches. Clone size appears in some rows only: once, few, many, or a class for an expanded clone.

clone size,CDR3 length,D gene,J gene,V gene,CDR3 protein,CDR3 DNA
many,15,.,TRBJ2-1,TRBV9,CASSVGAETNNEQFF,TGTGCCAGCAGCGTAGGAGCGGAAACTAACAATGAGCAGTTCTTC
.,16,TRBD2,TRBJ2-2,TRBV10-3,CAIGQNTGGVTGELFF,TGTGCCATCGGACAGAACACGGGGGGGGTCACCGGGGAGCTGTTTTTT
.,14,TRBD1,TRBJ1-4,TRBV3-1,CASTQGAANEKLFF,TGTGCCAGCACCCAGGGGGCTGCCAATGAAAAACTGTTTTTT
many,15,.,TRBJ1-5,TRBV7-9,CASSLGGEGHQPQHF,TGTGCCAGCAGCTTAGGGGGAGAGGGCCATCAGCCCCAGCATTTT
.,14,.,TRBJ1-4,TRBV28,CASSSTPPGEKLFF,TGTGCCAGCAGTTCGACCCCTCCGGGTGAAAAACTGTTTTTT
many,14,TRBD2,TRBJ2-1,TRBV20-1,CSAGGLAGGNEQFF,TGCAGTGCTGGAGGACTAGCGGGGGGAAATGAGCAGTTCTTC
many,15,.,TRBJ2-2,TRBV6-1,CASVGPGRGTGELFF,TGTGCCAGCGTGGGTCCGGGCCGCGGCACCGGGGAGCTGTTTTTT
many,16,.,TRBJ2-1,TRBV27,CASSLSPIAPYNEQFF,TGTGCCAGCAGTTTATCGCCTATAGCTCCCTACAATGAGCAGTTCTTC
many,16,.,TRBJ2-3,TRBV9,CASSVAPGTGTDTQYF,TGTGCCAGCAGCGTAGCACCGGGAACTGGCACAGATACGCAGTATTTT
many,14,.,TRBJ1-4,TRBV10-3,CAISIDSYREKLFF,TGTGCCATCAGCATAGACAGTTATCGGGAAAAACTGTTTTTT
.,14,.,TRBJ2-2,TRBV6-5,CASQEAGNTGELFF,TGTGCCAGCCAAGAGGCGGGAAACACCGGGGAGCTGTTTTTT
.,13,.,TRBJ2-5,TRBV6-2/TRBV6-3,CASSYQQKETQYF,TGTGCCAGCAGTTACCAACAGAAAGAGACCCAGTACTTC
many,15,TRBD2,TRBJ2-1,TRBV20-1,CSARKTSGGPNEQFF,TGCAGTGCTAGAAAGACTAGCGGGGGTCCCAATGAGCAGTTCTTC
many,16,.,TRBJ2-1,TRBV29-1,CSVEAEDRSSYNEQFF,TGCAGCGTTGAAGCTGAGGACAGAAGCTCCTACAATGAGCAGTTCTTC
.,15,.,TRBJ2-1,TRBV18,CASSPSQVTYNEQFF,TGTGCCAGCTCACCGAGCCAGGTTACCTACAATGAGCAGTTCTTC